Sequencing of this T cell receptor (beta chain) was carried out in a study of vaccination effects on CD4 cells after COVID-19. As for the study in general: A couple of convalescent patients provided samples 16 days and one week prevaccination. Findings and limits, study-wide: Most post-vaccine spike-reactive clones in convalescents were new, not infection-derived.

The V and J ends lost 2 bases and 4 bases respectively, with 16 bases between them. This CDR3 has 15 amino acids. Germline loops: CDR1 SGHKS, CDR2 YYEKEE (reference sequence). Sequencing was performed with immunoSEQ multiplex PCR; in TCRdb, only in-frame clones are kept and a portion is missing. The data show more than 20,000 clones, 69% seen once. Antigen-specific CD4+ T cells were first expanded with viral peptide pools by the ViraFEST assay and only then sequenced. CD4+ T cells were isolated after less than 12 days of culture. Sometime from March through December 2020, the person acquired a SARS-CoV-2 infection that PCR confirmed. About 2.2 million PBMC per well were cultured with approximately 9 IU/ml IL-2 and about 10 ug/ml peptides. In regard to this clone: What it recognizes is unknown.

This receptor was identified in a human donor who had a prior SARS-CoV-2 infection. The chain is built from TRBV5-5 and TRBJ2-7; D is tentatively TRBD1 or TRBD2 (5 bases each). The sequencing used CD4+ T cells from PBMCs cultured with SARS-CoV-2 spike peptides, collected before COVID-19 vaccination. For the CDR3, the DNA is TGTGCCAGCAGCTTCGAGGGGCCAGGGTGGTACGAGCAGTACTTC. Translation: CASSFEGPGWYEQYF.